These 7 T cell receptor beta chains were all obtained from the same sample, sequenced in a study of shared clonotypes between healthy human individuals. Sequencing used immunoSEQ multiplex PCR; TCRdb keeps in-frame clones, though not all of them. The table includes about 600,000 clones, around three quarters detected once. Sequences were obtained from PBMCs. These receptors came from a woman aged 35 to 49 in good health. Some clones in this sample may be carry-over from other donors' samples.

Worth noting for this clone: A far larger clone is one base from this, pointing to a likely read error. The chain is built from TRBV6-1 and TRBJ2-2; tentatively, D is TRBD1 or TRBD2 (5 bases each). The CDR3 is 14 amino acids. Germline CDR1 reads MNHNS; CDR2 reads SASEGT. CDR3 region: CASSEVADTGKLFF. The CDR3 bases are TGTGCCAGCAGTGAAGTTGCGGACACCGGGAAGCTGTTTTTT.

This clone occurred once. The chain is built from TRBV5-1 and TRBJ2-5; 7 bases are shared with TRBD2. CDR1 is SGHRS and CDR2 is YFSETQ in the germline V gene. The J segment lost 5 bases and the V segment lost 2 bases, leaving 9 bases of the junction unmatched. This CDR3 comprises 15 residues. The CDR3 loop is CASSFGGRAGETQYF. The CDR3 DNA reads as TGCGCCAGCAGCTTCGGGGGGAGGGCCGGGGAGACCCAGTACTTC.

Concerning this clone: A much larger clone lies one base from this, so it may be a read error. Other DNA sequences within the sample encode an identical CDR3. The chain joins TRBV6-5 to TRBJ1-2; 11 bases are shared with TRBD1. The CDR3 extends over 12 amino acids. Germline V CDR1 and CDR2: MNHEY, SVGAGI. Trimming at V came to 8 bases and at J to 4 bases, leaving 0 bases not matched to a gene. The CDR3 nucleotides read TGTGCCAGCGGGACAGGGGGCTATGGCTACACCTTC. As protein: CASGTGGYGYTF.

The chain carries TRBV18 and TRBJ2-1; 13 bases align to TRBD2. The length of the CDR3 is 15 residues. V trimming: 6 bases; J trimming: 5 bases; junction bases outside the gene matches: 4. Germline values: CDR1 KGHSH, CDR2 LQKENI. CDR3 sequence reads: CASSTGTSGNNEQFF. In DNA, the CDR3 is TGTGCCAGCTCCACCGGGACTAGCGGGAACAATGAGCAGTTCTTC.

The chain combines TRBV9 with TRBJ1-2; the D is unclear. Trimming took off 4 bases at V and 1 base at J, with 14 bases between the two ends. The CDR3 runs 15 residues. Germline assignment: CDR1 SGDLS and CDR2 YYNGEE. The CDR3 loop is CASSPRFGINYGYTF. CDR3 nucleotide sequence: TGTGCCAGCAGCCCCCGGTTTGGAATTAACTATGGCTACACCTTC.

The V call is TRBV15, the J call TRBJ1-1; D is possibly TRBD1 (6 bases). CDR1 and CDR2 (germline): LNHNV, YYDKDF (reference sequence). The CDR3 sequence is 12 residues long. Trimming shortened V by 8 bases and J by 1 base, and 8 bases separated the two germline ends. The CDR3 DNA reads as TGTGCCACCGGACAGCCGAACACTGAAGCTTTCTTT. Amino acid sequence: CATGQPNTEAFF.

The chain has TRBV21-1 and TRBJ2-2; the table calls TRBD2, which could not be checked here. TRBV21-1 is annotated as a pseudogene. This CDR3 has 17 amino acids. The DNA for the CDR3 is TGTGCCAGCAGGAGCTTAGGGAGACACGTGAACACCGGGGAGCTGTTTTTT. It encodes CASRSLGRHVNTGELFF.